This T cell receptor (beta chain) was identified in a study of T cell changes during pregnancy in multiple sclerosis. The germline V gene encodes CDR1 SGHKS and CDR2 YYEKEE (reference sequence). V was clipped by 4 bases and J by 6 bases, with 21 bases between them. CDR3 length: 16 residues. TCRdb's copy holds only in-frame clones and misses some; the assay was immunoSEQ multiplex PCR. The sample yields about 33,000 clones, 80% to 95% seen once. Specimen: PBMCs (not recorded whether the cells were cultured). The V gene is TRBV5-5, the J gene TRBJ2-3, with D unclear. This TCR was sampled from a female donor with multiple sclerosis, enrolled in a pregnancy study. The CDR3 region has the DNA TGTGCCAGCAGCCCTAGACGGGTGGGGTCTACGGATACGCAGTATTTT. Translating it yields CASSPRRVGSTDTQYF.